The 17 T cell receptor beta chains presented below share a single source sample, sequenced in a study of blood T cells in healthy people across ages. Then a second PCR, running roughly 7 to 11 cycles, was carried out with a sample-barcoded 5' primer and a J-beta primer mix. Via MiXCR, TCRdb re-called the 5' RACE reads, giving one row per CDR3 protein. The data hold 1.6 million or so distinct CDR3 sequences, with almost 35% observed a single time. What was sequenced was blood. All receptors derive from a woman in her 30s in good health.

Regarding this clonotype: The junction differs from germline at one of its ends, possibly a read error. CDR3 amino acids: CARSLGLAGSISYEQYF. In DNA form, the CDR3 reads TGTGCCCGCAGTTTGGGGTTAGCGGGGTCGATCTCCTACGAGCAGTACTTC. This chain links TRBV28 with TRBJ2-7, with 8 bases lining up with TRBD2. Germline V gene sequence: CDR1 MDHEN, CDR2 SYDVKM. The CDR3 sequence is 17 residues long.

This clonotype was counted once. The chain joins TRBV5-1 to TRBJ1-1; 7 bases map to TRBD1. The CDR3 is 17 amino acids. Germline lookup yields CDR1 SGHRS and CDR2 YFSETQ. The V gene end was trimmed by 4 bases and the J gene end by 7 bases; junction bases not matched to a gene: 19. The CDR3 sequence: CASSLGTPGRGRLEAFF. The CDR3 DNA reads as TGCGCCAGCAGCCTAGGGACTCCGGGGAGGGGGCGTCTTGAAGCTTTCTTT.

In its sample, this clonotype was seen a few times. The chain carries TRBV29-1 and TRBJ1-2; 7 bases align to TRBD1. CDR1 is SQVTM, CDR2 ANQGSEA, per germline. Germline trimming cut 7 bases from V and 5 bases from J; bases unmatched to any gene: 10. The CDR3 runs to 13 residues. The CDR3, as DNA: TGCAGCGCCCCCGGGACAGCTGATTATGGCTACACCTTC. This translates into CSAPGTADYGYTF.

This clonotype showed up just a few times. A junction end diverges from the germline sequence, so it may reflect a read error. This chain connects TRBV19 to TRBJ2-1, with D unclear. Germline CDR1 and CDR2: LNHDA and SQIVND (reference sequence). The CDR3 sequence is 13 residues long. The CDR3: CASSTTIRTEQFF. CDR3 bases: TGCGCCAGTAGTACCACGATCAGAACCGAGCAGTTCTTC.

This clonotype has ten or more counts. The chain links TRBV12-5 to TRBJ2-1; 7 bases map to TRBD1. Trimming at V came to 0 bases and at J to 3 bases, leaving 11 bases not matched to a gene. The CDR3 is 18 residues long. Per germline, CDR1 LGHNT and CDR2 FRNRAP. The CDR3 region has the DNA TGTGCTAGTGGTTTGGTATACAAAAACAGGGGAGTCTACAATGAGCAGTTCTTC. This encodes CASGLVYKNRGVYNEQFF.

This clonotype has at least ten counts. The CDR3 region has the DNA TGTGCCAGCAGGGAAAACAGGGAGAATCAGCCCCAGCATTTT. Translating it yields CASRENRENQPQHF. This chain joins TRBV12-3 or TRBV12-4 and TRBJ1-5, with D tentatively TRBD1 (6 bases). With 6 bases removed from V and 4 bases from J, the gap between germline ends came to 13 bases. CDR3 size: 14 residues.

This clonotype was recorded at least ten times. This chain joins TRBV6-6 and TRBJ1-6; tentative D call: TRBD1 (6 bases). The germline CDR1 and CDR2 sequences are MNHNY and SVGAGI (reference sequence). V dropped 7 bases and J dropped 1 base, with 17 bases sitting between them. This CDR3 region has 17 residues. The CDR3 sequence: CASINKGGNSYNSPLHF. The CDR3 bases are TGTGCCAGCATCAACAAGGGGGGTAATTCCTATAATTCACCCCTCCACTTT.

The genes are TRBV9 and TRBJ2-5; 9 bases align to TRBD2. CDR1 is SGDLS and CDR2 is YYNGEE in the germline V gene. The CDR3 is made up of 15 amino acids. V lost 0 bases, J lost 3 bases, and 3 bases stayed unmatched. The CDR3 region has the DNA TGTGCCAGCAGCGTAGGCGGGGGGGCGGAAGAGACCCAGTACTTC. Protein product: CASSVGGGAEETQYF.

Concerning this clonotype: At one of its ends the junction is not consistent with the germline gene, which may arise from a read error. The chain couples TRBV11-2 to TRBJ2-3; TRBD2 aligns across 10 bases. This CDR3 has 16 residues. Germline V gene lookup returns CDR1 SGHAT and CDR2 FQNNGV. The CDR3 bases are TGTGCCGGCAGCTTAGGACTAGCGGACATCACAGATACGCAGTATTTT. This sequence encodes CAGSLGLADITDTQYF.

V usage is TRBV27 and J usage is TRBJ1-2; tentative D call: TRBD1 (5 bases). The CDR3 extends over 14 amino acids. Between the trimmed V and J ends, which lost 8 bases and 2 bases, there was a span of 15 bases. CDR1 and CDR2 (germline): MNHEY, SMNVEV (reference sequence). CDR3 bases: TGTGCCAGCTGGGGGGGAGGGAAGAACTATGGCTACACCTTC. Translation: CASWGGGKNYGYTF.

This clonotype was seen more than once but under ten times. V gene TRBV7-8 combines with J gene TRBJ2-5, with 7 nucleotides matching TRBD1. The J call may be in error: the DNA end matches TRBJ2-7 better. Germline loops: CDR1 SGHVS, CDR2 FQNEAQ. The length of the CDR3 is 14 residues. The CDR3, as DNA: TGTGCCAGCAGCTTGACAGGGACCAACTACGAGCAGTACTTC. The encoded protein is CASSLTGTNYEQYF.

As concerns this clonotype: It may be a read error: a sequence one base away is much more abundant. The V and J genes are TRBV28 and TRBJ2-5; a weak D match, TRBD1 (5 bases). With 4 bases removed from V and 0 bases from J, the gap between germline ends came to 9 bases. The CDR3 has 14 residues. The germline V gene has CDR1 MDHEN and CDR2 SYDVKM. CDR3 protein: CASSSSQDQETQYF. The CDR3 DNA follows: TGTGCCAGCAGTTCCTCACAGGACCAAGAGACCCAGTACTTC.

The genes are TRBV20-1 and TRBJ2-3, with D tentatively TRBD2 (6 bases). The CDR3 length is 13 residues. Germline CDR1 is DFQATT and CDR2 is SNEGSKA (reference sequence). V lost 8 bases and J 2 bases, leaving 14 bases between the germline ends. The CDR3 sequence: CSTREAYTDTQYF. The CDR3 DNA sequence: TGCAGTACGAGGGAGGCCTACACAGATACGCAGTATTTT.

This chain joins TRBV27 and TRBJ2-3, with 7 bases fitting TRBD1. The CDR3 extends over 15 amino acids. V lost 1 base to trimming and J lost 0 bases; unmatched junction nucleotides: 1. The germline V gene encodes CDR1 MNHEY and CDR2 SMNVEV (reference sequence). The CDR3 is CASSLYRGSTDTQYF. The CDR3 nucleotides read TGTGCCAGCAGTTTATACAGGGGAAGCACAGATACGCAGTATTTT.

The sample holds many counts of this clonotype. V is TRBV9 and J is TRBJ2-3; D not resolved. Trimming shortened V by 3 bases and J by 0 bases, and 5 bases separated the two germline ends. CDR1 SGDLS and CDR2 YYNGEE come from the germline V gene. The CDR3 totals 13 residues. CDR3 sequence (DNA): TGTGCCAGCAGCGGAGGAAGCACAGATACGCAGTATTTT. It codes for CASSGGSTDTQYF.

This CDR3 reads CSAEKGQDKEAFF. CDR3 sequence (DNA): TGCAGTGCAGAGAAGGGTCAGGATAAGGAAGCTTTCTTT. This chain joins TRBV20-1 and TRBJ1-1; D gene unclear. The CDR3 loop spans 13 amino acids. The V gene's germline CDR1 is DFQATT and CDR2 SNEGSKA (reference sequence). Trimming pared 6 bases from V and 8 bases from J, leaving 19 bases between.

This clonotype appeared a few times. CDR3 loop: CASSLHAGYTDTQYF. CDR3 in DNA: TGTGCCAGCAGCTTACATGCGGGGTACACAGATACGCAGTATTTT. The chain is built from TRBV13 and TRBJ2-3, with D possibly TRBD2 on 6 matching bases. Germline lookup yields CDR1 PRHDT and CDR2 FYEKMQ (reference sequence). The CDR3 runs to 15 residues. V gave up 2 bases and J gave up 2 bases, with 11 bases separating them.